The next 25 T cell receptor beta chains were all read from a single sample in a study of T cells in Graves' hyperthyroidism and ophthalmopathy. Template material for amplifying TCR beta CDR3 regions consisted of RNA transcripts. The HTBI set primed first-round TCR CDR3 RT-PCR. TCRdb re-analysed the multiplex PCR reads in MiXCR, keeping a single row per CDR3 protein. The data hold about 500,000 distinct CDR3 sequences, with about 45% observed a single time. Sequenced material: peripheral blood or thyroid tissue (not recorded which). The receptors were gathered from an adult woman with Graves' disease, either hyperthyroidism or ophthalmopathy (not recorded which).

This clonotype was seen a few times. The genes are TRBV19 and TRBJ1-5; D not certain. V lost 1 base, J lost 2 bases, and 12 bases lay in between. The CDR3 extends over 16 amino acids. Germline V gene data show CDR1 as LNHDA and CDR2 as SQIVND (reference sequence). This chain's CDR3 is CASSIGGGMGNQPQHF. CDR3 nucleotides: TGTGCCAGTAGTATAGGTGGAGGAATGGGCAATCAGCCCCAGCATTTT.

Concerning this clonotype: Since a much larger clone is just one base distant, this may be a read error. The chain links TRBV20-1 to TRBJ1-6, with D unclear. The CDR3 has 12 residues. Germline V gene lookup returns CDR1 DFQATT and CDR2 SNEGSKA (reference sequence). For the CDR3, the DNA is TGCAGCCCGGGCACTTATAATTCACCCCCCCACTTT. It encodes CSPGTYNSPPHF.

In regard to this clonotype: A read error may be the cause here, since a much bigger clone is one base away. The gene calls are TRBV5-6 and TRBJ1-1; tentative D call: TRBD1 (6 bases). The CDR3 covers 14 residues. Per germline, CDR1 SGHDT and CDR2 YYEEEE. CDR3 residues: CASSFSGTRYEASF. The CDR3 nucleotides read TGTGCCAGCAGCTTCTCCGGGACAAGATATGAAGCTTCCTTT.

This rearrangement joins TRBV6-5 to TRBJ1-1, with D possibly TRBD1 on 5 matching bases. This CDR3 has 14 amino acids. From germline, CDR1 is MNHEY and CDR2 SVGAGI. The V end lost 6 bases, the J end lost 2 bases, and 13 bases lay between the germline ends. As DNA, the CDR3 is TGTGCCAGCAGCCACTGGGGGAGCAACACTGAAGCTTTCTTT. Its protein is CASSHWGSNTEAFF.

J is TRBJ2-7 and V is TRBV20-1; 9 bases agree with TRBD1. Germline trimming cut 8 bases from V and 5 bases from J; bases unmatched to any gene: 19. CDR1 is DFQATT, CDR2 SNEGSKA, per germline (reference sequence). The CDR3 covers 16 residues. CDR3 sequence: CSSYIPGGTGSHEQYF. As DNA, the CDR3 is TGCAGTTCGTACATACCAGGGGGGACAGGGTCTCACGAGCAGTACTTC.

The gene calls are TRBV20-1 and TRBJ1-2, with 7 positions matching TRBD1. This CDR3 region has 14 residues. Trimming removed 1 base from V and 3 bases from J; junction bases left unmatched: 5. The V gene's germline CDR1 is DFQATT and CDR2 SNEGSKA (reference sequence). The CDR3 is CSARALGTDYGYTF. CDR3 DNA: TGCAGTGCTAGAGCCCTCGGGACAGACTATGGCTACACCTTC.

This clonotype was seen at least ten times. The chain couples TRBV7-2 to TRBJ1-2, with TRBD1 matching over 9 bases. Germline V lookup: CDR1 SGHTA, CDR2 FQGNSA. V dropped 3 bases and J dropped 8; count of bases not matched to a gene: 1. This CDR3 contains 12 residues. The CDR3 DNA reads as TGTGCCAGCAGCTTTGGACAGGGGGGCTACACCTTC. It translates to CASSFGQGGYTF.

Only a few counts were recorded for this clonotype. The rearrangement joins TRBV18 to TRBJ2-7; D is unclear. Germline V gene sequence: CDR1 KGHSH, CDR2 LQKENI. This CDR3 spans 14 amino acids. V gave up 3 bases and J gave up 0 bases, with 9 bases separating them. The CDR3 region is CASSPLPDSYEQYF. The CDR3, as DNA: TGTGCCAGCTCACCTCTCCCGGACTCCTACGAGCAGTACTTC.

The chain recombines TRBV5-1 with TRBJ2-7; D call uncertain. The germline CDR1 and CDR2 sequences are SGHRS and YFSETQ. CDR3 length: 14 residues. The V and J ends lost 0 bases and 3 bases respectively, with 10 bases between them. The CDR3 sequence: CASSLVARGYEQYF. DNA for the CDR3: TGCGCCAGCAGCTTGGTAGCTAGAGGCTACGAGCAGTACTTC.

This clonotype was counted many times. The chain couples TRBV5-5 to TRBJ1-2; a possible D gene is TRBD1 (5 bases). The V and J ends lost 2 bases and 1 base respectively, with 18 bases between them. The CDR3 extends over 17 amino acids. Germline assignment: CDR1 SGHKS and CDR2 YYEKEE (reference sequence). CDR3 protein: CASSFGAAGGDNYGYTF. The CDR3 nucleotides are TGTGCCAGCAGCTTCGGAGCTGCCGGGGGGGATAACTATGGCTACACCTTC. The full variable domain, rest sourced from reference TRBV5-5 and TRBJ1-2, is DAGVTQSPTHLIKTRGQQVTLRCSPISGHKSVSWYQQVLGQGPQFIFQYYEKEERGRGNFPDRFSARQFPNYSSELNVNALLLGDSALYLCASSFGAAGGDNYGYTFGSGTRLTVV.

Ten or more counts support this clonotype. This chain links TRBV2 with TRBJ1-4, with 7 bases that match TRBD1. This CDR3 spans 15 amino acids. Germline CDR1 reads SNHLY; CDR2 reads FYNNEI. The V gene end was trimmed by 2 bases and the J gene end by 8 bases; junction bases not matched to a gene: 8. CDR3 amino acids: CASSELGQRAEKLFF. The CDR3 DNA reads as TGTGCCAGCAGTGAATTGGGACAGCGGGCCGAAAAACTGTTTTTT.

The rearrangement links TRBV5-1 to TRBJ1-1; D uncertain. The CDR3 loop spans 15 amino acids. CDR1 is SGHRS and CDR2 is YFSETQ in the germline V gene. Trimming shortened V by 0 bases and J by 4 bases, and 13 bases separated the two germline ends. In nucleotides, the CDR3 is TGCGCCAGCAGCTTGGGCAACGTGGGATCCACTGAAGCTTTCTTT. It specifies CASSLGNVGSTEAFF.

This clonotype appeared many times. This rearrangement joins TRBV29-1 to TRBJ1-1; D ambiguous. The germline V and J ends were trimmed by 8 bases and 10 bases, with 17 bases remaining between them. Germline V CDR1 and CDR2: SQVTM, ANQGSEA. There are 11 residues in the CDR3. The CDR3 reads CSCDLGSGAFF. CDR3 nucleotides: TGCAGCTGCGATCTCGGTTCAGGAGCTTTCTTT.

The chain employs TRBV15 and TRBJ1-4; 9 positions agree with TRBD1. Trimming took 5 bases from V and 6 from J; bases not matched to a gene: 4. The CDR3 spans 14 residues. Germline CDR1 LNHNV, CDR2 YYDKDF (reference sequence). CDR3 nucleotide sequence: TGTGCCACCAGCGCCCGACAGGGGGATGAAAAACTGTTTTTT. Protein product: CATSARQGDEKLFF.

This clonotype was seen a single time. The chain combines TRBV7-2 with TRBJ1-5; 7 nucleotides align to TRBD1. The J segment lost 6 bases and the V segment lost 3 bases, leaving 5 bases of the junction unmatched. The CDR3 is 14 residues long. The V gene's germline CDR1 is SGHTA and CDR2 FQGNSA. CDR3 protein: CASSLGTVGQPQHF. The CDR3 DNA is TGTGCCAGCAGCTTGGGGACAGTCGGTCAGCCCCAGCATTTT.

The chain has TRBV11-2 and TRBJ1-1, with D hard to call. The CDR3 covers 14 residues. V was clipped by 4 bases and J by 1 base, with 10 bases between them. Germline lookup yields CDR1 SGHAT and CDR2 FQNNGV. CDR3 nucleotides: TGTGCCAGCAGCTACGAGACGGAGAACACTGAAGCTTTCTTT. Protein product: CASSYETENTEAFF.

To note about this clonotype: A much larger clone sits a single nucleotide away, making a read error possible. The rearrangement joins TRBV7-2 to TRBJ2-6, with D uncertain. CDR3 length equals 15 residues. Germline V gives CDR1 SGHTA, CDR2 FQGNSA. CDR3: CAGSLAGFGANVLTF. The CDR3 DNA reads TGTGCCGGCAGCTTAGCAGGTTTCGGGGCCAACGTCCTGACTTTC.

V gene TRBV7-3 combines with J gene TRBJ2-5; 7 bases are shared with TRBD2. This CDR3 contains 11 residues. From germline, CDR1 is SGHTA and CDR2 FQGTGA. The trim removed 8 bases at V and 7 bases at J, leaving 4 bases unmatched. The CDR3 nucleotides read TGTGCCAGCGGACTAGGCGGGACCCAGTACTTC. This encodes CASGLGGTQYF.

The chain carries TRBV20-1 and TRBJ2-5, with D possibly being TRBD1 (6 bases). The germline gives CDR1 DFQATT, CDR2 SNEGSKA (reference sequence). This CDR3 spans 14 amino acids. Trimming left V 2 bases short and J 1 base short, with 11 bases between. CDR3 loop: CSARSTGAQETQYF. The CDR3 region has the DNA TGCAGTGCTAGATCGACAGGTGCCCAAGAGACCCAGTACTTC.

This clonotype was seen only once. The rearrangement joins TRBV12-3 or TRBV12-4 to TRBJ1-6; 9 nucleotides match TRBD1. The length of the CDR3 is 15 residues. The V gene end was trimmed by 6 bases and the J gene end by 8 bases; junction bases not matched to a gene: 8. CDR3 region: CASRQTGGGHSPLHF. Here the CDR3 DNA reads TGTGCCAGCAGGCAAACAGGGGGCGGGCATTCACCCCTCCACTTT.

The rearrangement uses TRBV5-1 and TRBJ1-2; 9 positions agree with TRBD1. Germline CDR1 and CDR2: SGHRS and YFSETQ. The CDR3 is made up of 15 amino acids. V shed 3 bases, J shed 4 bases, and the junction held 7 bases outside the gene matches. This CDR3 is CASSWAGQGSYGYTF. In DNA form, the CDR3 reads TGCGCCAGCAGCTGGGCGGGACAGGGCTCCTATGGCTACACCTTC.

V is TRBV20-1 and J is TRBJ1-5; D might be TRBD1 (5 bases). Germline CDR1 DFQATT, CDR2 SNEGSKA (reference sequence). V was cut by 0 bases and J by 3 bases, with 12 bases left in between. The CDR3 sequence is 15 residues long. This CDR3 is CSAREPGRLNQPQHF. CDR3 in DNA: TGCAGTGCTAGAGAGCCGGGACGGCTCAATCAGCCCCAGCATTTT.

This clonotype was recorded many times. The rearrangement links TRBV9 to TRBJ2-7; D is uncertain. The germline V and J ends were trimmed by 0 bases and 6 bases, with 10 bases remaining between them. CDR1 is SGDLS and CDR2 is YYNGEE in the germline V gene. The CDR3 spans 13 residues. The CDR3 bases are TGTGCCAGCAGCGTAGATGGTCGAGGCGAGCAGTACTTC. It encodes CASSVDGRGEQYF.

J is TRBJ2-7 and V is TRBV24-1; weak D call: TRBD1 (6 bases). Trimming shortened V by 2 bases and J by 6 bases, and 13 bases separated the two germline ends. CDR1 is KGHDR, CDR2 SFDVKD, per germline. CDR3 length: 14 residues. The CDR3 region is CATSDSPDSAEQYF. DNA for the CDR3: TGTGCCACCAGTGATTCCCCGGACAGTGCCGAGCAGTACTTC.

The rearrangement uses TRBV30 and TRBJ1-1; tentative D call: TRBD1 (6 bases). Per the germline V gene, CDR1 is GTSNPN and CDR2 is SVGIG (reference sequence). V lost 0 bases and J lost 4, with 12 bases in between. The CDR3 totals 14 residues. CDR3 residues: CAWSVIGGRTEAFF. The CDR3 region has the DNA TGTGCCTGGAGTGTAATAGGGGGTCGCACTGAAGCTTTCTTT.